Following are 26 T cell receptor beta chains from one sample sequenced in a study of OX40 agonist ivuxolimab in advanced cancers. TCRdb's copy holds only in-frame clones and misses some; the assay was immunoSEQ multiplex PCR. The table has around 57,000 clones, about nine tenths seen once. Sample: CD4+ or CD8+ T cells sorted from blood, taken in a trial of the OX40 agonist ivuxolimab. The receptors here all came from an adult with an advanced solid tumor such as melanoma, head and neck, liver or kidney cancer.

This chain connects TRBV27 to TRBJ1-5, with D tentatively TRBD1 (5 bases). V lost 6 bases to trimming and J lost 4 bases, with 10 bases between them. Germline V lookup: CDR1 MNHEY, CDR2 SMNVEV (reference sequence). The length of the CDR3 is 13 residues. The CDR3 protein is CASSRQGNQPQHF. In DNA, the CDR3 is TGTGCCAGCAGCCGCCAGGGTAATCAGCCCCAGCATTTT.

The V and J genes are TRBV18 and TRBJ2-7; D call uncertain. The CDR3 runs 13 residues. The V end was cut by 0 bases, the J end by 11 bases, with 14 bases between. Germline CDR1 is KGHSH and CDR2 is LQKENI. The CDR3 reads CASSPPDGSVKYF. CDR3 in DNA: TGTGCCAGCTCACCACCGGACGGGTCCGTGAAGTACTTC.

V and J are TRBV19 and TRBJ2-7, with 10 bases aligning to TRBD1. In germline, CDR1 is LNHDA, CDR2 SQIVND (reference sequence). There are 14 residues in the CDR3. V gave up 4 bases and J gave up 6 bases; unmatched junction bases: 6. The DNA of the CDR3 is TGTGCCAGTAGTACAACCGGGACAGGGGTCGAGCAGTACTTC. As protein: CASSTTGTGVEQYF.

There are a few counts of this clone. The chain couples TRBV6-5 to TRBJ1-2; 9 positions match TRBD1. The trim removed 4 bases at V and 2 bases at J, leaving 5 bases unmatched. Germline V gene data show CDR1 as MNHEY and CDR2 as SVGAGI. This CDR3 has 15 amino acids. CDR3: CASSSRDRANYGYTF. The DNA of the CDR3 is TGTGCCAGCAGTTCCCGGGACAGGGCGAACTATGGCTACACCTTC.

The chain uses TRBV5-1 and TRBJ1-1, with TRBD1 as a possible D gene (6 bases). This CDR3 has 15 residues. The germline gives CDR1 SGHRS, CDR2 YFSETQ. Trimming removed 4 bases at V and 4 bases at J, with 17 bases between. Here the CDR3 reads CASSKEGGHGTEAFF. Here the CDR3 DNA reads TGCGCCAGCAGCAAGGAAGGGGGGCACGGCACTGAAGCTTTCTTT. Full variable domain (outside the CDR3, taken from reference TRBV5-1 and TRBJ1-1): KAGVTQTPRYLIKTRGQQVTLSCSPISGHRSVSWYQQTPGQGLQFLFEYFSETQRNKGNFPGRFSGRQFSNSRSEMNVSTLELGDSALYLCASSKEGGHGTEAFFGQGTRLTVV.

This clone was recorded only once. The chain recombines TRBV11-2 with TRBJ2-7, with 8 nucleotides matching TRBD1. J was trimmed by 6 bases and V by 4 bases; bases with no gene match: 11. The CDR3 has 15 amino acids. Looked up from germline, CDR1 is SGHAT and CDR2 is FQNNGV. This CDR3 reads CASSSPWTGSLEQYF. The DNA for the CDR3 is TGTGCCAGCAGCTCCCCCTGGACAGGGTCACTCGAGCAGTACTTC.

V is TRBV19 and J is TRBJ2-3; TRBD1 agrees at 9 bases. The CDR3 extends over 17 amino acids. Trimming at V came to 4 bases and at J to 0 bases, leaving 8 bases not matched to a gene. Germline V gives CDR1 LNHDA, CDR2 SQIVND (reference sequence). The CDR3 protein is CASSKDRGHPSTDTQYF. In nucleotides, the CDR3 is TGTGCCAGTAGTAAGGACAGGGGTCATCCTAGCACAGATACGCAGTATTTT. The full variable domain, with the rest looked up from reference TRBV19 and TRBJ2-3, is DGGITQSPKYLFRKEGQNVTLSCEQNLNHDAMYWYRQDPGQGLRLIYYSQIVNDFQKGDIAEGYSVSREKKESFPLTVTSAQKNPTAFYLCASSKDRGHPSTDTQYFGPGTRLTVL.

The rearrangement uses TRBV4-2 and TRBJ2-1; no firm D call. V was shortened by 4 bases and J by 7 bases, with 8 bases between the two germline ends. The CDR3 totals 12 residues. Germline-derived CDR1 and CDR2 are LGHNA and YNFKEQ. The CDR3 here is CASSPPGNEQFF. The CDR3 DNA reads TGTGCCAGCAGCCCCCCGGGTAATGAGCAGTTCTTC.

The gene calls are TRBV14 and TRBJ1-1, with D unresolved. This CDR3 is 14 amino acids long. Trimming removed 4 bases at V and 7 bases at J, with 16 bases between. From germline, CDR1 is SGHDN and CDR2 FVKESK. DNA of the CDR3: TGTGCCAGCAGCCCCGGTTGGGGTACTGGTGAAGCTTTCTTT. Protein sequence: CASSPGWGTGEAFF.

This chain links TRBV5-1 with TRBJ1-5, with D possibly being TRBD1 (5 bases). V was clipped by 1 base and J by 1 base, with 9 bases between them. The CDR3 is made up of 15 amino acids. CDR1 and CDR2 from the germline V gene are SGHRS and YFSETQ. DNA for the CDR3: TGCGCCAGCAGCTTGCACGGGGGGAGCAATCAGCCCCAGCATTTT. Its translation is CASSLHGGSNQPQHF. The full variable domain, completed using reference TRBV5-1 and TRBJ1-5, is KAGVTQTPRYLIKTRGQQVTLSCSPISGHRSVSWYQQTPGQGLQFLFEYFSETQRNKGNFPGRFSGRQFSNSRSEMNVSTLELGDSALYLCASSLHGGSNQPQHFGDGTRLSIL.

Note on this clone: The same CDR3 can be traced to other DNA sequences in this sample. This rearrangement joins TRBV5-1 to TRBJ1-1, with D unresolved. V was clipped by 1 base and J by 3 bases, with 10 bases between them. Per the germline V gene, CDR1 is SGHRS and CDR2 is YFSETQ. The CDR3 sequence is 14 residues long. This chain's CDR3 is CASSLLGRDTEAFF. The CDR3 DNA follows: TGCGCCAGCAGCTTGCTGGGGAGGGACACTGAAGCTTTCTTT.

This rearrangement joins TRBV5-5 to TRBJ1-5; D uncertain. Germline V gives CDR1 SGHKS, CDR2 YYEKEE (reference sequence). The CDR3 has 13 amino acids. The V gene lost 4 bases and the J gene lost 6 bases, with 11 bases spanning the gap. The chain's CDR3 is CASSPTQAQPQHF. CDR3 coding DNA: TGTGCCAGCAGCCCAACCCAGGCTCAGCCCCAGCATTTT.

The chain combines TRBV7-9 with TRBJ2-3; 12 bases agree with TRBD2. The germline gives CDR1 SEHNR, CDR2 FQNEAQ (reference sequence). This CDR3 has 16 residues. The trim removed 2 bases at V and 5 bases at J, leaving 5 bases unmatched. The chain's CDR3 is CASSLQTSGGVDTQYF. The CDR3 region has the DNA TGTGCCAGCAGCTTACAGACTAGCGGGGGCGTAGATACGCAGTATTTT.

The gene calls are TRBV19 and TRBJ1-2; a weak D match, TRBD1 (6 bases). The V end lost 2 bases, the J end lost 8 bases, and 15 bases lay between the germline ends. The CDR3 contains 14 residues. Germline CDR1 is LNHDA and CDR2 is SQIVND (reference sequence). In DNA form, the CDR3 reads TGTGCCAGTAGTATATCTTACAGGGATGAAGGCTACACCTTC. This translates into CASSISYRDEGYTF. Full variable domain (outside the CDR3, taken from reference TRBV19 and TRBJ1-2): DGGITQSPKYLFRKEGQNVTLSCEQNLNHDAMYWYRQDPGQGLRLIYYSQIVNDFQKGDIAEGYSVSREKKESFPLTVTSAQKNPTAFYLCASSISYRDEGYTFGSGTRLTVV.

The chain has TRBV18 and TRBJ1-4; TRBD1 matches 8 bases. Trimming cost V 3 bases and J 8 bases; bases outside gene matches: 2. Germline CDR1 and CDR2: KGHSH and LQKENI. This CDR3 comprises 13 residues. CDR3 sequence reads: CASSPDRDEKLFF. The CDR3, as DNA: TGTGCCAGCTCACCGGACAGGGACGAAAAACTGTTTTTT.

The gene calls are TRBV6-1 and TRBJ1-2; TRBD1 aligns across 7 bases. The V segment lost 6 bases and the J segment 6 bases; nucleotides outside the gene matches: 13. CDR1 MNHNS and CDR2 SASEGT come from the germline V gene. The CDR3 is made up of 15 amino acids. The CDR3 DNA follows: TGTGCCAGCAGCCTAACGACAGGGTTAAACGATGGCTACACCTTC. Protein: CASSLTTGLNDGYTF.

The chain carries TRBV7-9 and TRBJ2-4, with 11 bases identical to TRBD2. The CDR3 totals 15 residues. With 5 bases clipped from V and 3 bases from J, the junction kept 3 bases outside the gene matches. CDR1 is SEHNR and CDR2 is FQNEAQ in the germline V gene (reference sequence). Here the CDR3 reads CASSPGTSGKNIQYF. The DNA of the CDR3 is TGTGCCAGCAGCCCGGGGACTAGCGGCAAAAACATTCAGTACTTC.

This clone occurred once. J is TRBJ2-3 and V is TRBV25-1; 7 bases fit TRBD1. With 6 bases clipped from V and 3 bases from J, the junction kept 15 bases outside the gene matches. The CDR3 is made up of 17 amino acids. Germline values: CDR1 MGHDK, CDR2 SYGVNS. The CDR3, as DNA: TGTGCCAGCAGCTCCCTAAGGGACAGCCAAACGACAGATACGCAGTATTTT. This sequence encodes CASSSLRDSQTTDTQYF.

By its share, this clone is medium-sized. The chain is built from TRBV11-2 and TRBJ2-2, with unresolved D. The ends were cut back, 1 base at V and 1 base at J, with 7 bases in the middle. The CDR3 consists of 15 residues. From germline, CDR1 is SGHAT and CDR2 FQNNGV. The CDR3 region has the DNA TGTGCCAGCAGCTTAGTGTGGGGGAACACCGGGGAGCTGTTTTTT. Residues: CASSLVWGNTGELFF.

In DNA form, the CDR3 reads TGTGCCAGCAGCTTCAGGACTAGCGGGGTTAGCACAGATACGCAGTATTTT. Its protein product is CASSFRTSGVSTDTQYF. The chain recombines TRBV7-9 with TRBJ2-3; 12 bases are a match to TRBD2. V lost 3 bases and J lost 0; bases outside the gene matches: 4. From germline, CDR1 is SEHNR and CDR2 FQNEAQ (reference sequence). The CDR3 is 17 amino acids.

The V call is TRBV6-6, the J call TRBJ1-1; 7 bases are shared with TRBD1. The ends lost 3 bases at V and 4 bases at J; junction bases unmatched: 5. This CDR3 has 14 residues. Germline CDR1 reads MNHNY; CDR2 reads SVGAGI (reference sequence). The CDR3 spells CASSYDREGTEAFF. In DNA, the CDR3 is TGTGCCAGCAGTTATGACAGGGAGGGCACTGAAGCTTTCTTT.

This chain connects TRBV7-9 to TRBJ2-1; tentatively, D is TRBD1 or TRBD2 (5 bases each). Germline V gives CDR1 SEHNR, CDR2 FQNEAQ (reference sequence). V shed 1 base and J shed 9 bases, with 7 bases lying between them. This CDR3 has 12 amino acids. The chain's CDR3 is CASSLDGGEQFF. The CDR3 DNA reads TGTGCCAGCAGCTTAGATGGGGGTGAGCAGTTCTTC.

The chain joins TRBV5-5 to TRBJ1-2; 8 bases are shared with TRBD1. With V trimmed by 0 bases and J by 2 bases, 0 bases remained unmatched. The CDR3 runs to 14 residues. Germline V gene lookup returns CDR1 SGHKS and CDR2 YYEKEE (reference sequence). This CDR3 reads CASSLGTGNYGYTF. The CDR3 nucleotides are TGTGCCAGCAGCTTGGGGACAGGGAACTATGGCTACACCTTC.

CDR3 region: CASSLGHYNEQFF. In DNA, the CDR3 is TGTGCCAGCAGCTTGGGGCATTACAATGAGCAGTTCTTC. The chain carries TRBV7-9 and TRBJ2-1; perhaps TRBD1 as D (5 bases). Germline CDR1 reads SEHNR; CDR2 reads FQNEAQ (reference sequence). Trimming took 3 bases from V and 4 from J, leaving 7 bases between them. This CDR3 is built from 13 residues.

The chain couples TRBV18 to TRBJ2-3; 12 positions agree with TRBD2. The length of the CDR3 is 18 residues. With 3 bases clipped from V and 0 bases from J, the junction kept 7 bases outside the gene matches. Germline CDR1 and CDR2: KGHSH and LQKENI. CDR3 loop: CASSPILGTSGSTDTQYF. The CDR3 DNA sequence: TGTGCCAGCTCACCGATACTTGGGACTAGCGGGAGCACAGATACGCAGTATTTT.

Notes on this clone: Within the sample, other DNA sequences also encode this same CDR3. This chain links TRBV5-6 with TRBJ1-2, with 8 bases aligning to TRBD1. V was pared by 4 bases and J by 6 bases, with 8 bases of the junction left unmatched. The CDR3 has 14 residues. From germline, CDR1 is SGHDT and CDR2 YYEEEE. CDR3 loop: CASSPFDRGHGYTF. DNA of the CDR3: TGTGCCAGCAGCCCCTTCGACAGGGGCCATGGCTACACCTTC. The whole variable domain, remainder taken from reference TRBV5-6 and TRBJ1-2, is DAGVTQSPTHLIKTRGQQVTLRCSPKSGHDTVSWYQQALGQGPQFIFQYYEEEERQRGNFPDRFSGHQFPNYSSELNVNALLLGDSALYLCASSPFDRGHGYTFGSGTRLTVV.